Listed here are 27 T cell receptor beta chains from one sample, sequenced in a study of low-dose radiotherapy and immunotherapy resistance in tumors (dated by TCRdb to between 2021 and 2022). The intended sense of this specimen's time point label: after trial treatment. Read against the paper, the sample's treatment or condition label means: LDRT plus nivolumab, ipilimumab, low-dose cyclophosphamide and aspirin (RACIN trial). The reads were generated on an Illumina HiSeq 2500. First-strand cDNA was synthesized using Superscript III and a set of TRAV- and TRBV-specific primers, so that both TCRalpha and TCRbeta chains were covered. An approximately 20-cycle PCR with Phusion amplified the TCRs, pairing a constant-region primer with the adapter that was attached to the V primers. TCRdb trimmed the raw reads at Q25, called clones with MiXCR and kept productive beta chains. Every CDR3 protein is listed once, alongside the most common genes and DNA of its rows. The sample table holds approximately 80,000 distinct CDR3 sequences, of which about a sixth were seen once. The top ten hold about 1.3% of the sample.

Sequenced material: PBMCs, taken after low-dose radiotherapy plus immunotherapy. Receptors originate from a male donor with prostate cancer.

In this sample, this clonotype turned up many times. This chain connects TRBV7-9 to TRBJ1-3; D might be TRBD1 (5 bases). The CDR3 has 12 amino acids. Germline values: CDR1 SEHNR, CDR2 FQNEAQ (reference sequence). V was clipped by 5 bases and J by 5 bases, with 7 bases between them. The CDR3: CASSPGRNTIYF. The CDR3 coding sequence is TGTGCCAGCAGCCCAGGGAGAAACACCATATATTTT. Combining the CDR3 with reference TRBV7-9 and TRBJ1-3 gives the whole variable domain DTGVSQNPRHKITKRGQNVTFRCDPISEHNRLYWYRQTLGQGPEFLTYFQNEAQLEKSRLLSDRFSAERPKGSFSTLEIQRTEQGDSAMYLCASSPGRNTIYFGEGSWLTVV.

A word on this clonotype: Only one base separates this from a far larger clonotype, so it likely reflects a read error. The chain has TRBV28 and TRBJ2-1; 9 bases fit TRBD1. The V gene's germline CDR1 is MDHEN and CDR2 SYDVKM. The CDR3 has 15 amino acids. J was trimmed by 10 bases and V by 2 bases; bases with no gene match: 9. The CDR3 DNA reads as TGTGCCAGCAGTTTAGCCGTCACAGGGGGCTACGAGCAGTTCTTC. This encodes CASSLAVTGGYEQFF.

The V and J genes are TRBV11-2 and TRBJ2-5, with TRBD2 as a possible D gene (6 bases). This CDR3 is 12 amino acids long. From germline, CDR1 is SGHAT and CDR2 FQNNGV. V gave up 10 bases and J gave up 5 bases, with 14 bases separating them. Written as DNA, the CDR3 is TGTGCCACCGCCGAGAGCGGGGAGACCCAGTACTTC. Protein sequence: CATAESGETQYF. The full variable domain, its missing parts supplied by reference TRBV11-2 and TRBJ2-5, is EAGVAQSPRYKIIEKRQSVAFWCNPISGHATLYWYQQILGQGPKLLIQFQNNGVVDDSQLPKDRFSAERLKGVDSTLKIQPAKLEDSAVYLCATAESGETQYFGPGTRLLVL.

The chain uses TRBV5-1 and TRBJ2-5; a possible D gene is TRBD1 (6 bases). Germline CDR1 and CDR2: SGHRS and YFSETQ. The CDR3 is 14 amino acids. The V gene lost 4 bases and the J gene lost 2 bases, with 12 bases spanning the gap. For the CDR3, the DNA is TGCGCCAGCAGCCCCGGGACATCTCAAGAGACCCAGTACTTC. This translates into CASSPGTSQETQYF.

This clonotype was counted at least ten times. This chain connects TRBV20-1 to TRBJ2-7, with 13 bases aligning to TRBD2. The CDR3 has 16 residues. With V trimmed by 6 bases and J by 5 bases, 13 bases remained unmatched. Germline CDR1 DFQATT, CDR2 SNEGSKA (reference sequence). The CDR3 here is CSATTRTSGSLNEQYF. The CDR3 DNA sequence: TGCAGTGCCACCACCAGGACTAGCGGGAGCCTAAACGAGCAGTACTTC.

This clonotype came up many times. The rearrangement uses TRBV3-1 and TRBJ2-3; D not resolved. CDR3 length: 16 amino acids. Trimming shortened V by 4 bases and J by 2 bases, and 16 bases separated the two germline ends. CDR1 is LGHDT, CDR2 YNNKEL, per germline (reference sequence). CDR3 residues: CASSPSLNEPTDTQYF. CDR3 sequence (DNA): TGTGCCAGCAGCCCCTCTCTAAACGAACCCACAGATACGCAGTATTTT.

Ten or more counts support this clonotype. This rearrangement joins TRBV28 to TRBJ2-1; 8 nucleotides agree with TRBD2. V lost 5 bases, J lost 0 bases, and 6 bases stayed unmatched. CDR1 and CDR2 from the germline V gene are MDHEN and SYDVKM. CDR3 length: 16 residues. CDR3 nucleotides: TGTGCCAGCAGTCGGGGGGGGCATCCCTCCTACAATGAGCAGTTCTTC. Translating gives CASSRGGHPSYNEQFF.

This rearrangement joins TRBV6-2 or TRBV6-3 to TRBJ1-5; no definite D call. CDR1 is MNHEY and CDR2 is SVGEGT in the germline V gene. This CDR3 contains 17 residues. Trimming removed 7 bases at V and 3 bases at J, with 22 bases between. The CDR3 here is CASNGNNLVRNNQPQHF. The CDR3 coding sequence is TGTGCCAGCAATGGGAACAATCTAGTGAGGAACAATCAGCCCCAGCATTTT.

This clonotype has a count of ten or more. The DNA for the CDR3 is TGTGCCAGCAGCCCGAAGATTGGAAGATACGAGCAGTACTTC. Residues: CASSPKIGRYEQYF. V and J are TRBV7-2 and TRBJ2-7, with D unclear. Looked up from germline, CDR1 is SGHTA and CDR2 is FQGNSA. Trimming cost V 5 bases and J 4 bases, with 15 bases left between them. The CDR3 length is 14 residues.

This clonotype has a count of ten or more. This chain uses TRBV7-3 with TRBJ1-1; the D gene is possibly TRBD1 (6 bases). Germline-derived CDR1 and CDR2 are SGHTA and FQGTGA. CDR3 length: 15 amino acids. V lost 6 bases and J 7 bases, leaving 21 bases between the germline ends. CDR3 sequence: CASRQNRDTSHEAFF. CDR3 sequence (DNA): TGTGCCAGCAGGCAAAACCGGGACACATCACATGAAGCTTTCTTT.

This clonotype was detected ten times or more. The CDR3 spells CASSQDRAVGGYTF. The CDR3 DNA follows: TGCGCCAGCAGCCAAGATCGGGCTGTGGGAGGCTACACCTTC. This sequence joins TRBV4-3 and TRBJ1-2; unclear D gene. V gave up 0 bases and J gave up 8 bases, with 13 bases separating them. CDR1 is LGHNA, CDR2 YSLEER, per germline. This CDR3 region has 14 residues.

This clonotype has a count of ten or more. The V gene is TRBV5-4, the J gene TRBJ2-7; 7 positions match TRBD2. CDR3 length equals 14 residues. V trimming: 0 bases; J trimming: 2 bases; junction bases outside the gene matches: 2. Looked up from germline, CDR1 is SGHNT and CDR2 is YYREEE (reference sequence). CDR3 region: CASSLGRETYEQYF. CDR3 DNA sequence: TGTGCCAGCAGCTTGGGGCGGGAGACCTACGAGCAGTACTTC.

There are many counts of this clonotype. V gene TRBV6-2 or TRBV6-3 combines with J gene TRBJ1-5; weak D call: TRBD1 (5 bases). This CDR3 is 16 amino acids long. Trimming shortened V by 0 bases and J by 2 bases, and 11 bases separated the two germline ends. Germline V gene lookup returns CDR1 MNHEY and CDR2 SVGEGT. CDR3 DNA sequence: TGTGCCAGCAGTTACTCGGCGGACAAGGGCAATCAGCCCCAGCATTTT. This codes for CASSYSADKGNQPQHF.

This clonotype was found many times. V usage is TRBV29-1 and J usage is TRBJ2-1, with D unresolved. Germline CDR1 reads SQVTM; CDR2 reads ANQGSEA. V lost 5 bases, J lost 0 bases, and 14 bases lay in between. The CDR3 runs 15 residues. CDR3 sequence: CSVLLAASSYNEQFF. The CDR3 DNA is TGCAGCGTTCTTCTTGCGGCCAGCTCCTACAATGAGCAGTTCTTC.

The table lists this clonotype with many counts. For the CDR3, the DNA is TGTGCCATCAGTGAAGCCGGCGGGACAGGGGGGAATTACAATGAGCAGTTCTTC. Protein sequence: CAISEAGGTGGNYNEQFF. The rearrangement links TRBV10-3 to TRBJ2-1; 11 bases fit TRBD1. The CDR3 contains 18 residues. Trimming removed 3 bases from V and 4 bases from J; junction bases left unmatched: 11. The germline gives CDR1 ENHRY, CDR2 SYGVKD.

This clonotype was observed many times. This chain links TRBV6-2 or TRBV6-3 with TRBJ1-2; D remains ambiguous. The CDR3 sequence is 10 residues long. Between the trimmed V and J ends, which lost 6 bases and 6 bases, there was a span of 5 bases. Germline V gene lookup returns CDR1 MNHEY and CDR2 SVGEGT. The CDR3: CASRSNGYTF. CDR3 nucleotide sequence: TGTGCCAGCAGATCTAATGGCTACACCTTC.

This clonotype was picked up many times. CDR3 in amino acids: CSGGQGQETQYF. CDR3 coding DNA: TGCAGTGGGGGACAGGGTCAAGAGACCCAGTACTTC. This sequence joins TRBV29-1 and TRBJ2-5; 9 positions match TRBD1. In germline, CDR1 is SQVTM, CDR2 ANQGSEA. This CDR3 has 12 amino acids.

This clonotype showed up many times. V and J are TRBV10-3 and TRBJ1-1, with D uncertain. The CDR3 runs 13 residues. Trimming pared 4 bases from V and 1 base from J, leaving 7 bases between. Germline V CDR1 and CDR2: ENHRY, SYGVKD. The CDR3 DNA sequence: TGTGCCATCAGTGTCCAGGAGAACACTGAAGCTTTCTTT. Protein product: CAISVQENTEAFF.

This clonotype was detected many times. The V and J genes are TRBV7-8 and TRBJ1-5, with D tentatively TRBD1 (6 bases). The CDR3 runs 13 residues. Germline CDR1 SGHVS, CDR2 FQNEAQ. Trimming took 7 bases from V and 7 from J, leaving 14 bases between them. The CDR3 loop is CASTEGTRQPQHF. The CDR3 nucleotides read TGTGCCAGCACCGAGGGGACAAGACAGCCCCAGCATTTT.

This clonotype occurred many times. The gene calls are TRBV28 and TRBJ2-7; D possibly corresponds to TRBD2 (7 bases). There are 14 residues in the CDR3. Trimming removed 11 bases from V and 5 bases from J, with 22 bases in between. Per germline, CDR1 MDHEN and CDR2 SYDVKM. CDR3 coding DNA: TGTGCCGGGAGGGCCAGGGGATTTTCCCACGAGCAGTACTTC. The encoded protein is CAGRARGFSHEQYF.

This clonotype appeared many times. The genes are TRBV6-5 and TRBJ2-7, with unresolved D. Germline V gives CDR1 MNHEY, CDR2 SVGAGI. CDR3 length: 15 amino acids. Trimming took 2 bases from V and 3 from J, leaving 14 bases between them. CDR3 sequence reads: CASSYTAAVLYEQYF. The CDR3 DNA reads as TGTGCCAGCAGTTACACTGCTGCAGTTCTCTACGAGCAGTACTTC.

In its sample, this clonotype was seen many times. The chain links TRBV6-2 or TRBV6-3 to TRBJ2-3, with D possibly TRBD2 on 6 matching bases. Germline V gene sequence: CDR1 MNHEY, CDR2 SVGEGT. The CDR3 is made up of 15 amino acids. V was clipped by 6 bases and J by 6 bases, with 19 bases between them. Here the CDR3 DNA reads TGTGCCAGCAGCCCTGGACGTTTTGGGAGGGATACGCAGTATTTT. Protein: CASSPGRFGRDTQYF.

This clonotype was seen ten or more times. CDR3 sequence reads: CASSQRTGTEAFF. In DNA form, the CDR3 reads TGTGCCAGCAGCCAGAGAACAGGGACTGAAGCTTTCTTT. The V call is TRBV6-5, the J call TRBJ1-1; tentatively, D is TRBD1 (6 bases). The CDR3 has 13 residues. The germline V and J ends were trimmed by 6 bases and 5 bases, with 13 bases remaining between them. The germline CDR1 and CDR2 sequences are MNHEY and SVGAGI.

This clonotype was detected ten times or more. The chain combines TRBV5-1 with TRBJ2-7; 9 nucleotides match TRBD1. Germline values: CDR1 SGHRS, CDR2 YFSETQ. CDR3 length: 15 residues. V lost 4 bases and J lost 1; bases outside the gene matches: 6. The CDR3, as DNA: TGCGCCAGCAGCGACCGGGACAGGGCGTCCTACGAGCAGTACTTC. Translation gives CASSDRDRASYEQYF.

Regarding this clonotype: One end of the junction varies from germline; a read error may be responsible. This chain joins TRBV20-1 and TRBJ2-4; 10 bases fit TRBD2. The germline V gene encodes CDR1 DFQATT and CDR2 SNEGSKA (reference sequence). The CDR3 loop spans 15 amino acids. The CDR3 DNA sequence: TGCAGTGCGGCCTCGGTAGCGGGAGGAATGGCCGGTCTGGGGTTC. This sequence encodes CSAASVAGGMAGLGF.

This clonotype has ten or more counts. The V and J genes are TRBV7-9 and TRBJ2-3; TRBD1 might be the D (5 bases). The V end lost 0 bases, the J end lost 2 bases, and 6 bases lay between the germline ends. The CDR3 has 14 residues. CDR1 and CDR2 from the germline V gene are SEHNR and FQNEAQ (reference sequence). CDR3 amino acids: CASSLARATDTQYF. CDR3 sequence (DNA): TGTGCCAGCAGCTTAGCCAGGGCCACAGATACGCAGTATTTT.

This clonotype appeared many times. The chain couples TRBV6-5 to TRBJ2-5, with 9 bases aligning to TRBD2. V trimming: 2 bases; J trimming: 5 bases; junction bases outside the gene matches: 3. The CDR3 has 14 residues. Germline V gives CDR1 MNHEY, CDR2 SVGAGI. CDR3 amino acids: CASSYRAGGETQYF. The CDR3 DNA reads as TGTGCCAGCAGTTACAGGGCGGGGGGGGAGACCCAGTACTTC.